This TCR beta chain was found in a study of regulatory T cells in long-lasting Graves disease. The sample holds many counts of this clonotype. Trimming took off 4 bases at V and 3 bases at J, with 13 bases between the two ends. CDR1 is MDHEN, CDR2 SYDVKM, per germline. There are 15 residues in the CDR3. Indicated time point: newly diagnosed GD, antithyroid drugs for less than 3 months. RNA extracted from PBMCs served as the sequencing template. Sequencing libraries for TCR beta were prepared with iRepertoire HTBI primers and Arm-PCR of CDR3 regions. TCRdb recomputed calls from the multiplex PCR reads with MiXCR, one row per CDR3 protein. Among around 450,000 distinct CDR3 sequences listed, 15% to 20% were seen once. The sample also formed part of further work on T cells in Graves' hyperthyroidism and ophthalmopathy.

This rearrangement joins TRBV28 to TRBJ2-1; weak D call: TRBD2 (5 bases). The TCR originated in a middle-aged man with Graves disease. The sample was peripheral blood mononuclear cells (PBMCs), taken at new diagnosis, from a patient treated with antithyroid drugs. The CDR3 nucleotides read TGTGCCAGCAGTTGGGAGACTAACCTCTACAATGAGCAGTTCTTC. Amino acid sequence: CASSWETNLYNEQFF.